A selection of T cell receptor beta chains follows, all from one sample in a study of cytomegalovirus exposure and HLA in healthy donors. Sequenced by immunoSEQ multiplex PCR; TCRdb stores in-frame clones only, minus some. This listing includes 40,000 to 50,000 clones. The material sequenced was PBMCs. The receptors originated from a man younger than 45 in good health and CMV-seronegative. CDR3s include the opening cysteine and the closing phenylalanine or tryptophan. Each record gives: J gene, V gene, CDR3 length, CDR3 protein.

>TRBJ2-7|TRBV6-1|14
CASGRGSSTYEQYF
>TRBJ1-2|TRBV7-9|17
CASVDSGTGDPYYGYTF
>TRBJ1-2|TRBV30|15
CAWSEEGVGHYGYTF
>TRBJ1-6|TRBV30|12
CAWDRINSPLHF
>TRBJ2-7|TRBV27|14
CASKPGLATYEQYF
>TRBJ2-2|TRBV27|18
CASSFVGLGAGGTGELFF
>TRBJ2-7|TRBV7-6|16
CASSRRQGLSDYEQYF
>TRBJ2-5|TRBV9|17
CASSPPNGRGGQETQYF
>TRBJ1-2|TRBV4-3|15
CASSQDFAGDYGYTF
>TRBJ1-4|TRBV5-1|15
CASSLAGSSDEKLFF
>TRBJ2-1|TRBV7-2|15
CASSSLAGGGTEQFF
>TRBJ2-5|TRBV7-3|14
CASSDRGGQETQYF
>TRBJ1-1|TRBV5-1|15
CASLPWGSSNTEAFF
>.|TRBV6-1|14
CASSEGTGGYEQYF
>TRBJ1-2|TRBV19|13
CASSVQGVLGYTF
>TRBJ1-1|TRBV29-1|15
CSVEERDSLNTEAFF
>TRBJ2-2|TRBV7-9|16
CASVGHRIKNTGELFF
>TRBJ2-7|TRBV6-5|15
CASSYYPDTAYEQYF
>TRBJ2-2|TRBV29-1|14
CSVANRVNTGELFF
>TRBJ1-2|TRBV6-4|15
CASSGAGTGANGYTF